This TCR beta chain was sequenced in a study of blood T cell repertoires in COVID-19. Study context: There were acute and convalescent COVID-19 samples, and they came from the United States, Italy and Spain.

This CDR3 has 16 amino acids. Germline V gene sequence: CDR1 SGHKS, CDR2 YYEKEE (reference sequence). J gave up 5 bases and V 6 bases, and 16 bases lay outside the gene matches. Study processing details: Using reference gene primer amplification, nucleated cell counts were estimated. Measured with immunoSEQ multiplex PCR; TCRdb has only the in-frame clones, and not every one. That table furnishes V, J and clone size, whereas the DNA furnished D and trimming. The data contain roughly 63,000 clones, about 74% of them singletons. The chain carries TRBV5-5 and TRBJ2-7; 8 positions agree with TRBD1. This clonotype originated in a woman aged 80 or older with acute or convalescent COVID-19. Sequencing used peripheral blood. CDR3 loop: CASTNPGQGALDEQYF. The CDR3 DNA sequence: TGTGCCAGCACCAACCCCGGGCAGGGGGCGCTGGACGAGCAGTACTTC.